This paragraph covers one TCR beta chain sequence. As yet, its antigen is unknown. This entry belongs to a study of identical twins. Study conclusions and caveats: Weaker excess sharing between twins was seen in beta out-of-frame sequences. Models underpredicted monozygotic twin sharing of out-of-frame TCR alpha. While abundant cord blood beta clonotypes carried fewer insertions, memory repertoires showed no such pattern. Out-of-frame alpha sequences shared between twins exhibited an excess of low generation probability.

TCRdb used MiXCR to reprocess the 5' RACE reads, holding one entry per CDR3 protein. The sample has 460,000 or so distinct CDR3 sequences, 14% seen once. The CDR3 consists of 17 residues. J gave up 5 bases and V 5 bases, and 13 bases lay outside the gene matches. Germline-derived CDR1 and CDR2 are MDHEN and SYDVKM. The sample was also reused in another study, on yellow fever vaccine responses in identical twins.

The sample comprised CD4+ T cells sorted from blood. This receptor was taken from a woman aged 18-29 years in good health. The genes are TRBV28 and TRBJ2-1; 9 bases are shared with TRBD1. CDR3 residues: CASSPTGQGARDNEQFF. The DNA for the CDR3 is TGTGCCAGCAGTCCAACGGGACAGGGAGCGAGGGACAATGAGCAGTTCTTC.